This T cell receptor (beta chain) appears in the sequencing data of a study of vaccination and CD4 T cells after COVID-19. In the study overall: Controls used CEFX viral epitopes (positive), HIV-1 Nef peptides (negative), or no peptide.

Germline CDR1 and CDR2: GTSNPN and SVGIG (reference sequence). This CDR3 region has 14 residues. Trimming took 5 bases from V and 0 from J, leaving 12 bases between them. Stated treatment: approximately 10-day PBMC culture with coronavirus spike peptide pools or control peptides (ViraFEST assay). The positive PCR dates, which preceded the US Alpha, Beta and Delta variants, fell between March and December 2020. The Oncomine TCR Beta short-read assay was applied to DNA of cultured CD4+ T cells. TCRdb reprocessed the PCR reads via MiXCR and lists one record per CDR3 protein. Found here are over 6,500 distinct CDR3 sequences, 55% to 75% of them singletons; the top ten hold 37%. Points on this clonotype: Its matching antigen is unknown.

This chain links TRBV30 with TRBJ2-3; D tentatively reads TRBD1 or TRBD2 (7 bases each). Material for sequencing was CD4+ T cells from blood, cultured in vitro. The receptor comes from a human donor who had recovered from COVID-19. In DNA, the CDR3 is TGTGCCTGGGGGGGGGACAGTAGCACAGATACGCAGTATTTT. This sequence encodes CAWGGDSSTDTQYF.